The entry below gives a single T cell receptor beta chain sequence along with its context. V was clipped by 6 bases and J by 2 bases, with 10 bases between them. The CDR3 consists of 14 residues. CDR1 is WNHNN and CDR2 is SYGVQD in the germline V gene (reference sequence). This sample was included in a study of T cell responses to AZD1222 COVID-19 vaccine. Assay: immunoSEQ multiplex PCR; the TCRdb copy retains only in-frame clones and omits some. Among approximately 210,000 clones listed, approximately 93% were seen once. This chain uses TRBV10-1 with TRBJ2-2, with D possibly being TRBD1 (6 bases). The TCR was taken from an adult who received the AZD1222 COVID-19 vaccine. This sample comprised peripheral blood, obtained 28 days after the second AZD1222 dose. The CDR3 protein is CASRQGRNTGELFF. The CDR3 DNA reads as TGCGCCAGCAGACAGGGAAGAAACACCGGGGAGCTGTTTTTT.